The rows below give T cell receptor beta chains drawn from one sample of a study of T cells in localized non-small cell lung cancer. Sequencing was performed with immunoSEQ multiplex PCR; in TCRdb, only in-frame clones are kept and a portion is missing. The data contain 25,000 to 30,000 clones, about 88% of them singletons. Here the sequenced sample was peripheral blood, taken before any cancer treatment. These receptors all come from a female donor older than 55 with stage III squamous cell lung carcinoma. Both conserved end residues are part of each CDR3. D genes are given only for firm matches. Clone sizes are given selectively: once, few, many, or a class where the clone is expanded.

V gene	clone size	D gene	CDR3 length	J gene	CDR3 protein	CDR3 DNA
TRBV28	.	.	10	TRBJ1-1	CASSFKEAFF	TGTGCCAGCAGTTTTAAGGAAGCTTTCTTT
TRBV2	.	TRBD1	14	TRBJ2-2	CATRWTGDTGELFF	TGTGCCACACGCTGGACAGGGGACACCGGGGAGCTGTTTTTT
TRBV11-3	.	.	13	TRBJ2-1	CASSLEFYNEQFF	TGTGCCAGCAGCTTGGAGTTTTACAATGAGCAGTTCTTC
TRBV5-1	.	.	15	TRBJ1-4	CASSLLGSRYEKLFF	TGCGCCAGCAGCTTGTTAGGCAGCCGCTATGAAAAACTGTTTTTT
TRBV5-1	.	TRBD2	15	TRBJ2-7	CASSPGGGTTYEQYF	TGCGCCAGCAGTCCCGGGGGGGGGACTACCTACGAGCAGTACTTC
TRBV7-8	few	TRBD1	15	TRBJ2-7	CASSLRTGGYYEQYF	TGTGCCAGCAGCCTAAGGACAGGGGGCTACTACGAGCAGTACTTC
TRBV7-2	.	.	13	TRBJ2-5	CASSLSWKETQYF	TGTGCCAGCAGCTTAAGTTGGAAGGAGACCCAGTACTTC
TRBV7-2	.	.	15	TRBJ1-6	CASTRSSSYNSPLHF	TGTGCCAGCACCCGCTCCAGCTCCTATAATTCACCCCTCCACTTT
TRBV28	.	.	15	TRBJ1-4	CASSTPGGPDEKLFF	TGTGCCAGCAGTACACCCGGGGGCCCGGATGAAAAACTGTTTTTT
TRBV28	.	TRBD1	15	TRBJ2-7	CASSFLDRDRHEQYF	TGTGCCAGCAGTTTTTTAGACAGGGATCGCCACGAGCAGTACTTC
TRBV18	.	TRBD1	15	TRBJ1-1	CASSLRTGLNTEAFF	TGTGCCAGCTCACTTAGGACAGGGCTGAACACTGAAGCTTTCTTT
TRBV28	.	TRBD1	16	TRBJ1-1	CASSSLDRTPNTEAFF	TGTGCCAGCAGTTCCCTGGACAGGACTCCGAACACTGAAGCTTTCTTT
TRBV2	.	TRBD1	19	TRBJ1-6	CASRRQGLQESAYNSPLHF	TGTGCCAGCAGGAGACAGGGCTTACAGGAGTCCGCCTATAATTCACCCCTCCACTTT
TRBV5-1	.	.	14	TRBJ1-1	CASSQWGMDTEAFF	TGCGCCAGCAGCCAGTGGGGAATGGACACTGAAGCTTTCTTT
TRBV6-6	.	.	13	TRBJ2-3	CASSYGSLAGAYF	TGTGCCAGCAGTTACGGTAGCCTAGCAGGGGCGTATTTT
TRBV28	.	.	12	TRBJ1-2	CASSTGTYGYTF	TGTGCCAGCAGCACAGGGACCTATGGCTACACCTTC
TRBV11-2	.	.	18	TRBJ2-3	CASSLEARRGSSTDTQYF	TGTGCCAGCAGCTTAGAGGCACGGAGAGGTTCTAGCACAGATACGCAGTATTTT
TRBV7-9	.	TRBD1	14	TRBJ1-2	CASSLGSGGGGYTF	TGTGCCAGCAGCTTAGGGTCAGGGGGCGGTGGCTACACCTTC
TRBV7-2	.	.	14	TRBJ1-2	CASSLNRRDYGYTF	TGTGCCAGCAGCTTAAACAGACGAGACTATGGCTACACCTTC
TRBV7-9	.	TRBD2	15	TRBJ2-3	CASAPGLAKTDTQYF	TGTGCCAGCGCCCCGGGACTAGCGAAGACAGATACGCAGTATTTT
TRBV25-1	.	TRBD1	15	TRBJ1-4	CASSERQGGREKLFF	TGTGCCAGCAGTGAAAGACAGGGGGGTCGGGAAAAACTGTTTTTT
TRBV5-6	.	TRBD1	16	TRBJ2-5	CASSTGTALPGETQYF	TGTGCCAGCAGCACGGGGACAGCTCTACCTGGGGAGACCCAGTACTTC
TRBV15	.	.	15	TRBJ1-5	CATSRDEGTPGTQHF	TGTGCCACCAGCAGAGATGAAGGCACCCCGGGAACACAGCATTTT
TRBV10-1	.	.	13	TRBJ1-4	CGDRSSTNEKLFF	TGCGGCGACAGGAGTTCAACTAATGAAAAACTGTTTTTT
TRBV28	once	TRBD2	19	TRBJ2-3	CASSPSHGSRGRRTDTQYF	TGTGCCAGCAGTCCAAGTCACGGCAGTCGCGGGAGGCGCACAGATACGCAGTATTTT
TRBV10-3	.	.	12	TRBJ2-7	CAISGGAREQYF	TGTGCCATCAGTGGGGGGGCGAGGGAGCAGTACTTC
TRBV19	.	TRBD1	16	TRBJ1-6	CASRSGDRHYNSPLHF	TGTGCCAGTAGGAGCGGGGACAGACATTATAATTCACCCCTCCACTTT
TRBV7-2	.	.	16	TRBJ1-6	CASSLKGQVYNSPLHF	TGTGCCAGCAGCTTAAAGGGGCAGGTCTATAATTCACCCCTCCACTTT
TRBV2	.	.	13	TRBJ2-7	CASSELEAGEQYF	TGTGCCAGCAGTGAGTTGGAAGCGGGCGAGCAGTACTTC
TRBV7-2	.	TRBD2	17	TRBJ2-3	CASSPRLAGGPENTQYF	TGTGCCAGCAGCCCAAGACTAGCGGGGGGGCCGGAGAATACGCAGTATTTT
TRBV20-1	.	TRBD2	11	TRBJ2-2	CSAPGGRGLFF	TGCAGTGCTCCCGGGGGGAGGGGGCTGTTTTTT
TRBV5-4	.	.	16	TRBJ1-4	CASSFGWGASNEKLFF	TGTGCCAGCAGCTTCGGTTGGGGGGCCTCTAATGAAAAACTGTTTTTT
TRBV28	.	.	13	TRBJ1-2	CASRVDRIDGYTF	TGTGCCAGCAGAGTCGACAGGATTGATGGCTACACCTTC
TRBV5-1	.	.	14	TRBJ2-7	CASSLGAGSYEQYF	TGCGCCAGCAGCTTGGGGGCAGGGTCGTACGAGCAGTACTTC
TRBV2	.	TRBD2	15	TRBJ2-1	CASSEAGLAGVEQFF	TGTGCCAGCAGTGAAGCGGGTCTAGCGGGAGTAGAGCAGTTCTTC
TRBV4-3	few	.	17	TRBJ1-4	CASSQDHRGGAGEKLFF	TGCGCCAGCAGCCAAGATCACCGAGGGGGGGCTGGGGAAAAACTGTTTTTT
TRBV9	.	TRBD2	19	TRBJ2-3	CASSPSAGGLTSSTDTQYF	TGTGCCAGCAGCCCTTCAGCGGGGGGCCTAACGTCTAGCACAGATACGCAGTATTTT
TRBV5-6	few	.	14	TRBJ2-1	CASSHRVRPKEQFF	TGTGCCAGCAGCCACCGGGTGAGACCTAAGGAGCAGTTCTTC
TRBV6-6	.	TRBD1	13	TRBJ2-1	CASSRQGAGEQFF	TGTGCCAGCAGTCGACAGGGGGCAGGGGAGCAGTTCTTC
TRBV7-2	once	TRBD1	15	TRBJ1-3	CASSTNQGAQNTIYF	TGTGCCAGCAGCACCAACCAGGGGGCGCAGAACACCATATATTTT
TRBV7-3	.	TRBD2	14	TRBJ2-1	CASSSLAGYDEQFF	TGTGCCAGCAGCTCCCTAGCGGGATACGATGAGCAGTTCTTC
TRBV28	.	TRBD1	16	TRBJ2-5	CASSLAPRGHRGTQYF	TGTGCCAGCAGCCTCGCTCCAAGGGGGCACCGAGGGACCCAGTACTTC
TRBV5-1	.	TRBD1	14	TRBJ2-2	CASSRDSPPGELFF	TGCGCCAGCAGTCGGGACAGTCCTCCCGGGGAGCTGTTTTTT
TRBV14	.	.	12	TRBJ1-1	CASSQERTEAFF	TGTGCCAGCAGCCAAGAGAGGACTGAAGCTTTCTTT
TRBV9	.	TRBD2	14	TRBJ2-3	CASSVGTSGGAEYF	TGTGCCAGCAGCGTGGGGACTAGCGGGGGCGCGGAGTATTTT
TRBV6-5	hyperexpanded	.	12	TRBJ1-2	CASSYGGWGYTF	TGTGCCAGCAGTTACGGGGGTTGGGGCTACACCTTC
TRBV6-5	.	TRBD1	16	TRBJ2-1	CASSYSPGQGYNEQFF	TGTGCCAGCAGTTACTCACCGGGACAGGGTTACAATGAGCAGTTCTTC
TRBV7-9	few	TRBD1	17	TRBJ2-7	CASSLFPGQHSSYEQYF	TGTGCCAGCAGCTTATTCCCGGGACAGCACAGCTCCTACGAGCAGTACTTC